Presented here are 12 T cell receptor beta chains from one specimen sequenced in a study of siplizumab effects on memory and regulatory T cells. Sequencing used immunoSEQ multiplex PCR; TCRdb keeps in-frame clones, though not all of them. Among roughly 100,000 clones listed, over 90% were seen once. Input material: Tregs sorted from blood. The origin of the receptors is a human donor in good health.

The CDR3 DNA is TGCGCCAGCAGTGACGCCGGAGATACGCAGTATTTT. This encodes CASSDAGDTQYF. The genes are TRBV5-1 and TRBJ2-3; D is uncertain. CDR1 and CDR2 (germline): SGHRS, YFSETQ. The CDR3 covers 12 residues. Trimming removed 5 bases at V and 5 bases at J, with 9 bases between.

The J gene is TRBJ2-3, the V gene TRBV29-1, with 8 bases fitting TRBD2. V was clipped by 7 bases and J by 1 base; unmatched bases: 7. The CDR3 covers 14 residues. CDR1 SQVTM and CDR2 ANQGSEA come from the germline V gene. This chain's CDR3 is CSAREAGGTDTQYF. In nucleotides, the CDR3 is TGCAGCGCCAGAGAAGCGGGAGGCACAGATACGCAGTATTTT.

The rearrangement uses TRBV27 and TRBJ2-7; tentatively, D is TRBD2 (5 bases). Germline V gene lookup returns CDR1 MNHEY and CDR2 SMNVEV (reference sequence). The CDR3 contains 13 residues. The V gene lost 9 bases and the J gene lost 0 bases, with 12 bases spanning the gap. The CDR3 nucleotides read TGTGCCAGTAAACCCCGGGGCTCCTACGAGCAGTACTTC. Translated: CASKPRGSYEQYF.

The CDR3 DNA reads TGTGCCAGCAGCTTCGACTGGAACGAGCAGTACTTC. It is translated as CASSFDWNEQYF. The genes are TRBV7-6 and TRBJ2-7; no reliable D call. Germline values: CDR1 SGHVS, CDR2 FNYEAQ. Trimming removed 3 bases from V and 5 bases from J, with 8 bases in between. The length of the CDR3 is 12 residues.

The chain recombines TRBV5-1 with TRBJ2-2; a possible D gene is TRBD2 (8 bases). The ends were cut back, 6 bases at V and 1 base at J, with 19 bases in the middle. Germline lookup yields CDR1 SGHRS and CDR2 YFSETQ. This CDR3 has 17 amino acids. CDR3 protein: CASNEDRSGRNTGELFF. The CDR3 bases are TGCGCCAGCAACGAGGACAGGAGCGGGAGGAACACCGGGGAGCTGTTTTTT.

This clone was detected only once. This sequence joins TRBV7-9 and TRBJ2-2; tentatively, D is TRBD1 (6 bases). This CDR3 spans 14 amino acids. Trimming removed 5 bases from V and 7 bases from J, with 14 bases in between. Germline-derived CDR1 and CDR2 are SEHNR and FQNEAQ (reference sequence). The DNA of the CDR3 is TGTGCCAGCAGCCGGACAGTCCTGGGCGGGGAGCTGTTTTTT. Its translation: CASSRTVLGGELFF.

This clone appeared once. V and J are TRBV19 and TRBJ1-3, with D unclear. Germline V gene data show CDR1 as LNHDA and CDR2 as SQIVND (reference sequence). The length of the CDR3 is 17 residues. V lost 3 bases and J 0 bases, leaving 15 bases between the germline ends. CDR3 residues: CASSIMSYSASGNTIYF. The CDR3 DNA sequence: TGTGCCAGTAGTATTATGAGCTATTCCGCCTCTGGAAACACCATATATTTT.

The genes are TRBV28 and TRBJ1-2, with 8 bases lining up with TRBD1. The trim removed 6 bases at V and 7 bases at J, leaving 7 bases unmatched. There are 13 residues in the CDR3. The germline V gene encodes CDR1 MDHEN and CDR2 SYDVKM. CDR3 bases: TGTGCCAGCAGCCGCGGACAGGGAGGTGGCTACACCTTC. It translates to CASSRGQGGGYTF.

This sequence joins TRBV19 and TRBJ1-2; D is unclear. The CDR3 is 14 amino acids. V lost 6 bases to trimming and J lost 1 base, with 12 bases between them. Looked up from germline, CDR1 is LNHDA and CDR2 is SQIVND (reference sequence). The CDR3 here is CASSRMGGNYGYTF. The CDR3 nucleotides are TGTGCCAGTAGCCGGATGGGCGGTAACTATGGCTACACCTTC.

The V gene is TRBV5-1, the J gene TRBJ2-5; D possibly matches TRBD1 or TRBD2 (6 bases each). The CDR3 extends over 15 amino acids. Per the germline V gene, CDR1 is SGHRS and CDR2 is YFSETQ. V was cut by 3 bases and J by 5 bases, with 17 bases left in between. The CDR3 DNA reads as TGCGCCAGCAGCTCCGGGGGCCGGGGTGGGGAGACCCAGTACTTC. Its translation: CASSSGGRGGETQYF.

The chain joins TRBV29-1 to TRBJ2-3; D uncertain. V lost 5 bases, J lost 2 bases, and 8 bases lay in between. The germline V gene has CDR1 SQVTM and CDR2 ANQGSEA. The CDR3 spans 12 residues. The CDR3 region has the DNA TGCAGCGTTCCACTTTTCACAGATACGCAGTATTTT. As protein: CSVPLFTDTQYF.

As regards this clone: The sample contains more than one DNA sequence encoding this CDR3. V is TRBV6-6 and J is TRBJ2-7; D uncertain. Trimming removed 0 bases at V and 7 bases at J, with 4 bases between. This CDR3 is 11 amino acids long. CDR1 is MNHNY and CDR2 is SVGAGI in the germline V gene (reference sequence). The CDR3 region is CASSYSREQYF. CDR3 nucleotide sequence: TGTGCCAGCAGTTACTCGCGAGAGCAGTACTTC.